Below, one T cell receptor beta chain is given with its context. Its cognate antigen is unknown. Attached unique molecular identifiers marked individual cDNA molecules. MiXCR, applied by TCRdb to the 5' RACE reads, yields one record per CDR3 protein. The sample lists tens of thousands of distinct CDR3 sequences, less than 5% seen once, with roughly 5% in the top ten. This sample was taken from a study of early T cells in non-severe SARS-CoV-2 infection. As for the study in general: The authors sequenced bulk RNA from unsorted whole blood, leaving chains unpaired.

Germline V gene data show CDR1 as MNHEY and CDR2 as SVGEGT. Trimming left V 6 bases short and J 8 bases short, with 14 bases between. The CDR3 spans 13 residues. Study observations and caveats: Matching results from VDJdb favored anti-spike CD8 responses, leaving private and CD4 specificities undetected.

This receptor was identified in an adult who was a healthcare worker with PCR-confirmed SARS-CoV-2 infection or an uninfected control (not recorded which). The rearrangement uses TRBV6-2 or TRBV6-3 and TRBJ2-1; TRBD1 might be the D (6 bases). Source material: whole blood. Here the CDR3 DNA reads TGTGCCAGCAGGGACAGTTTAGTAGATGAGCAGTTCTTC. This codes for CASRDSLVDEQFF.